These T cell receptor beta chains were read from a single sample in a study of cytomegalovirus exposure and HLA in healthy donors. Produced via immunoSEQ multiplex PCR; TCRdb's table is partial and in-frame only. The data contain 160,000 or so clones, about four fifths of them seen just once; the ten biggest clones take up 8.5%. The sample taken for sequencing was PBMCs. The receptors originated from a male donor in good health and CMV-seropositive. CDR3s include the opening cysteine and the closing phenylalanine or tryptophan. Each record gives: J gene, clone size, CDR3 length, V gene, D gene, CDR3 protein, CDR3 DNA. A D gene is named only where the DNA matches it firmly. For some rows the clone size is stated as once, few or many, or as a class when expanded; others skip it.

TRBJ2-5 . 15 TRBV19 TRBD2 CASRGLAGLQETQYF TGTGCCTCGCGGGGACTAGCGGGGCTACAAGAGACCCAGTACTTC
TRBJ2-5 . 14 TRBV5-6 . CASSFPGQEKTQYF TGTGCCAGCAGCTTTCCGGGACAAGAAAAGACCCAGTACTTC
TRBJ2-1 . 16 TRBV5-1 . CASSWGLAAGRNEQFF TGCGCCAGCAGCTGGGGGCTAGCGGCCGGGAGGAATGAGCAGTTCTTC
TRBJ1-5 . 12 TRBV29-1 TRBD1 CSAGQENQPQHF TGCAGCGCTGGACAGGAAAATCAGCCCCAGCATTTT
TRBJ1-5 . 16 TRBV4-3 . CASSQAFRSSNQPQHF TGCGCCAGCAGCCAAGCATTCCGGTCTAGCAATCAGCCCCAGCATTTT
TRBJ2-7 . 12 TRBV30 TRBD2 CAWSDYSGGQYF TGTGCCTGGAGTGACTATAGCGGGGGGCAGTACTTC
TRBJ2-2 . 14 TRBV11-3 . CASSFGQYTGELFF TGTGCCAGCAGCTTCGGACAGTACACCGGGGAGCTGTTTTTT
TRBJ2-3 . 18 TRBV27 TRBD2 CASILRWSGITQFGTQYF TGTGCCAGCATTCTCCGCTGGAGCGGGATCACCCAGTTTGGTACGCAGTATTTT
TRBJ2-1 once 17 TRBV19 TRBD2 CASSTPPGTSINNEQFF TGTGCCAGTAGTACCCCCCCCGGGACTAGCATTAACAATGAGCAGTTCTTC
TRBJ1-2 . 13 TRBV29-1 TRBD1 CSARLEGGFRYTF TGCAGCGCGAGATTAGAAGGGGGCTTTCGCTACACCTTC
TRBJ2-7 . 13 TRBV10-2 . CASTGTERAEQYF TGCGCCAGCACCGGGACAGAGCGGGCCGAGCAGTACTTC
TRBJ2-7 few 15 TRBV6-5 TRBD2 CASSPTSGVPYEQYF TGTGCCAGCAGTCCGACTAGCGGGGTCCCTTACGAGCAGTACTTC
TRBJ1-2 . 16 TRBV11-2 TRBD1 CASSYNRGDRGGGYTF TGTGCCAGCAGCTACAACCGTGGGGACAGGGGAGGAGGCTACACCTTC
TRBJ1-5 . 18 TRBV6-1 TRBD1 CASSEFGRGLGGNQPQHF TGTGCCAGCAGTGAATTTGGCAGGGGGCTTGGCGGCAATCAGCCCCAGCATTTT
TRBJ2-1 . 17 TRBV9 TRBD2 CASSAARGGVSYNEQFF TGTGCCAGCAGCGCCGCCCGGGGGGGCGTGTCCTACAATGAGCAGTTCTTC
TRBJ2-6 . 15 TRBV6-1 . CASSELGGWANVLTF TGTGCCAGCAGTGAGCTAGGGGGTTGGGCCAACGTCCTGACTTTC
TRBJ1-5 . 13 TRBV6-5 . CASSYRPREPQHF TGTGCCAGCAGTTATAGGCCGAGGGAGCCCCAGCATTTT
TRBJ2-7 . 13 TRBV7-2 . CASSLDSGYEQYF TGTGCCAGCAGCTTAGACAGTGGATACGAGCAGTACTTC
TRBJ2-2 . 17 TRBV27 TRBD2 CASSSLPTGGRTGELFF TGTGCCAGCAGTTCCCTCCCGACGGGAGGGCGGACCGGGGAGCTGTTTTTT
TRBJ2-1 . 14 TRBV6-5 TRBD2 CASSASGRYNEQFF TGTGCCAGCAGCGCTAGCGGCCGATACAATGAGCAGTTCTTC
TRBJ1-3 . 13 TRBV30 . CAWSTGLLVAIYF TGTGCCTGGAGTACGGGACTGCTTGTCGCCATATATTTT
TRBJ2-5 few 14 TRBV5-1 . CASSLSEGSETQYF TGCGCCAGCAGCTTGTCGGAGGGGTCAGAGACCCAGTACTTC
TRBJ2-5 . 13 TRBV15 . CATAAYFRETQYF TGTGCCACAGCGGCCTACTTCAGGGAGACCCAGTACTTC
TRBJ2-1 . 15 TRBV7-2 . CASSLGGQSANEQFF TGTGCCAGCAGCTTAGGAGGACAGTCGGCCAATGAGCAGTTCTTC
TRBJ2-5 . 15 TRBV27 . CASSRGSRSGETQYF TGTGCCAGCAGTAGGGGGAGCAGGAGTGGGGAGACCCAGTACTTC
TRBJ1-2 . 15 TRBV30 TRBD1 CAWSPGQLKVEGYTF TGTGCCTGGAGTCCGGGACAGCTGAAGGTAGAAGGCTACACCTTC
TRBJ2-1 . 10 TRBV2 . CATRGNEQFF TGTGCCACTAGAGGCAATGAGCAGTTCTTC
TRBJ2-7 . 15 TRBV27 . CASSFLLAGIYEQYF TGTGCCAGCAGTTTCCTCCTGGCAGGGATCTACGAGCAGTACTTC
TRBJ2-1 once 14 TRBV19 TRBD1 CASRARGLNNEQFF TGTGCCAGTAGAGCAAGGGGGCTCAACAATGAGCAGTTCTTC
TRBJ1-3 . 16 TRBV4-2 . CASSQEGRRAGNTIYF TGTGCCAGCAGCCAAGAAGGAAGGAGGGCTGGAAACACCATATATTTT
TRBJ2-6 . 16 TRBV6-5 TRBD1 CASSSTGGAGANGLTF TGTGCCAGCAGTTCTACAGGGGGCGCTGGGGCCAACGGCCTGACTTTC
TRBJ1-4 . 14 TRBV28 TRBD1 CASSPRGPREKLFF TGTGCCAGCAGTCCCAGGGGGCCGCGTGAAAAACTGTTTTTT
TRBJ1-3 large 13 TRBV4-3 TRBD1 CASSHRTGRPIYF TGCGCCAGCAGCCACAGGACAGGGCGTCCCATATATTTT
TRBJ2-3 . 17 TRBV11-2 TRBD2 CASSLVSGGVLTDTQYF TGTGCCAGCAGCTTAGTTAGCGGGGGGGTTCTCACAGATACGCAGTATTTT
TRBJ1-1 . 18 TRBV4-3 . CASSQSFGHKQMNTEAFF TGCGCCAGCAGCCAATCCTTTGGGCACAAACAGATGAACACTGAAGCTTTCTTT
TRBJ2-1 . 12 TRBV14 TRBD1 CASSQEGTGQFF TGTGCCAGCAGCCAAGAGGGGACAGGGCAGTTCTTC
TRBJ1-5 . 12 TRBV28 . CASSSGNQPQHF TGTGCCAGCAGTTCAGGTAATCAGCCCCAGCATTTT
TRBJ1-1 . 14 TRBV7-2 . CASSLHRVDTEAFF TGTGCCAGCAGCTTACACAGGGTTGACACTGAAGCTTTCTTT
TRBJ2-7 . 14 TRBV18 . CASSLELGTYEQYF TGTGCCAGCTCACTCGAGCTAGGAACCTACGAGCAGTACTTC
TRBJ1-1 once 14 TRBV5-1 . CASSLGQTNTEAFF TGCGCCAGCAGCTTGGGACAAACCAACACTGAAGCTTTCTTT
TRBJ1-1 . 14 TRBV15 . CATSREGARAEAFF TGTGCCACCAGCAGAGAGGGGGCCAGGGCTGAAGCTTTCTTT
TRBJ1-3 . 13 TRBV27 TRBD1 CASRDRGSDTIYF TGTGCCAGCCGGGACAGGGGTAGCGACACCATATATTTT
TRBJ2-5 . 16 TRBV7-9 TRBD1 CASSPRVGQGQETQYF TGTGCCAGCAGCCCTAGAGTAGGACAGGGACAAGAGACCCAGTACTTC
TRBJ2-1 few 14 TRBV5-1 TRBD1 CASSFGQGYNEQFF TGCGCCAGCAGCTTCGGACAGGGATACAATGAGCAGTTCTTC
TRBJ1-1 once 14 TRBV10-3 . CAISGRGSNTEAFF TGTGCCATCAGTGGAAGAGGTTCGAACACTGAAGCCTTCTTT
TRBJ1-4 . 14 TRBV4-1 . CASSPQGLGEKLFF TGCGCCAGCAGCCCCCAGGGCTTGGGTGAAAAACTGTTTTTT
TRBJ1-1 . 13 TRBV18 . CASSPTENTEAFF TGTGCCAGCTCCCCCACAGAGAACACTGAAGCTTTCTTT
TRBJ2-1 . 17 TRBV27 TRBD2 CASSNFSSGVVYNEQFF TGTGCCAGCAGTAACTTCTCTAGCGGGGTTGTGTACAATGAGCAGTTCTTC
TRBJ2-1 . 14 TRBV29-1 . CSVEGVGGGNEQFF TGCAGCGTTGAAGGGGTCGGGGGTGGCAATGAGCAGTTCTTC
TRBJ1-2 . 15 TRBV28 . CASYETTGTSRGYTF TGTGCCAGCTACGAGACTACCGGGACATCGAGAGGCTACACCTTC
TRBJ2-2 once 15 TRBV6-5 . CASSYSAGKTGELFF TGTGCCAGCAGTTACTCGGCAGGAAAAACCGGGGAGCTGTTTTTT
TRBJ1-5 . 15 TRBV7-2 . CASSLAGGSNQPQHF TGTGCCAGCAGCTTAGCAGGGGGAAGTAATCAGCCCCAGCATTTT
TRBJ2-1 . 13 TRBV4-3 . CASSQAQRNEQFF TGCGCCAGCAGCCAAGCCCAGCGAAATGAGCAGTTCTTC
TRBJ2-4 few 16 TRBV6-5 . CASSYSMGGEENIQYF TGTGCCAGCAGTTACTCGATGGGGGGTGAGGAAAACATTCAGTACTTC
TRBJ1-6 . 14 TRBV10-3 . CASQVGQGDSPLHF TGTGCCTCTCAGGTGGGACAAGGTGATTCACCCCTCCACTTT